The text below deals with one TCR beta chain. Its antigen is not known. Samples had at least 7 million PBMCs isolated from them. V lost 4 bases and J 7 bases, leaving 13 bases between the germline ends. Germline V gene data show CDR1 as WSHSY and CDR2 as SAAADI. The CDR3 extends over 13 amino acids. A second roughly 6 to 12 cycle PCR used barcoded and J-beta primers. TCRdb fed the 5' RACE reads into MiXCR, producing one record per CDR3 protein. This sample carries a few hundred thousand distinct CDR3 sequences, about a quarter of them seen once, and the ten largest clones take approximately 3.6%. This sample was included in a study of blood T cells in healthy people across ages. Overall study findings and caveats: Diversity of TCR beta per million T cells declined in a roughly linear way with age.

This sample was also put to use in a study of T cells of mothers and their children. From that report: Donors comprised three healthy Caucasian mothers plus their six children.

The V and J genes are TRBV10-2 and TRBJ1-2, with D possibly being TRBD1 (5 bases). Specimen: blood. This clonotype was sampled from a boy aged 2 to 10 in good health. The CDR3 region has the DNA TGCGCCAGCAGTGTGGACACCCAGGCTGGCTACACCTTC. It translates to CASSVDTQAGYTF.